This TCR beta chain is drawn from a study of shared clonotypes between healthy human individuals. Looking at the study overall: Donor composition was a couple of women and a few men, aged 18 to 49. Study-level points and caveats: Of the naive CD4 clonotypes, roughly 5% were shared across several donors.

Turning to this clone: Its antigen is still unknown.

TCRdb's copy holds only in-frame clones and misses some; the assay was immunoSEQ multiplex PCR. The sample lists roughly 640,000 clones; roughly 70% were seen once. Input material: memory CD4+ T cells sorted from blood. Subset reported: CD45RA-negative fraction. This TCR was sampled from a woman aged 25 to 45 in good health.

CDR3 loop: CASGFYEQYF. CDR3 nucleotides: TGTGCCAGCGGGTTTTACGAGCAGTACTTC. The V gene is TRBV27, the J gene TRBJ2-7, with D hard to call. The CDR3 is 10 residues long. The V gene's germline CDR1 is MNHEY and CDR2 SMNVEV (reference sequence). Trimming shortened V by 8 bases and J by 4 bases, and 6 bases separated the two germline ends.